Presented here are 18 T cell receptor beta chains from one specimen sequenced in a study of blood T cell repertoires in COVID-19. The assay was immunoSEQ multiplex PCR, and TCRdb's table has in-frame clones only and misses some. Of some 60,000 clones detected, 75% to 95% appear once; the ten largest clones hold under 2.5%. The specimen was peripheral blood. The origin of the receptors is a man aged 60-69 years with acute or convalescent COVID-19.

In its sample, this clone was seen once. The chain uses TRBV7-2 and TRBJ2-3, with D perhaps TRBD2 (5 bases). This CDR3 has 18 residues. Germline CDR1 is SGHTA and CDR2 is FQGNSA. Trimming stripped 3 bases from V and 3 bases from J, with 22 bases between. Here the CDR3 reads CASSFGQAGLSPTDTQYF. CDR3 DNA sequence: TGTGCCAGCAGCTTCGGTCAGGCCGGACTTTCCCCAACAGATACGCAGTATTTT.

The chain uses TRBV28 and TRBJ1-5, with 8 nucleotides matching TRBD1. The CDR3 runs to 15 residues. Per the germline V gene, CDR1 is MDHEN and CDR2 is SYDVKM. The trim removed 8 bases at V and 7 bases at J, leaving 13 bases unmatched. DNA for the CDR3: TGTGCCAGCGAACTTCCAGGGGGCGCGAGCCAGCCCCAGCATTTT. It translates to CASELPGGASQPQHF. The variable domain in full, with the rest retrieved from reference TRBV28 and TRBJ1-5, is DVKVTQSSRYLVKRTGEKVFLECVQDMDHENMFWYRQDPGLGLRLIYFSYDVKMKEKGDIPEGYSVSREKKERFSLILESASTNQTSMYLCASELPGGASQPQHFGDGTRLSIL.

The V and J genes are TRBV11-3 and TRBJ2-1; TRBD1 is a possible D gene (6 bases). V shed 2 bases and J shed 2 bases, with 13 bases lying between them. Germline loops: CDR1 SGHNT, CDR2 YENEEA. The CDR3 loop spans 16 amino acids. The CDR3 DNA is TGTGCCAGCAGCTTAAGGGACAACCCAACCTACAATGAGCAGTTCTTC. Translated: CASSLRDNPTYNEQFF.

The J gene is TRBJ2-2, the V gene TRBV7-2; 9 nucleotides match TRBD2. This CDR3 contains 16 residues. CDR1 is SGHTA, CDR2 FQGNSA, per germline. With 5 bases clipped from V and 0 bases from J, the junction kept 4 bases outside the gene matches. CDR3 bases: TGTGCCAGCAGCCTTCTAGCGGGGCCGAACACCGGGGAGCTGTTTTTT. It codes for CASSLLAGPNTGELFF.

The chain uses TRBV25-1 and TRBJ2-3; D is uncertain. Germline V lookup: CDR1 MGHDK, CDR2 SYGVNS. Between the trimmed V and J ends, which lost 1 base and 7 bases, there was a span of 12 bases. The CDR3 consists of 14 residues. CDR3 DNA sequence: TGTGCCAGCAGTGAATCCCCCTTAGTGAATACGCAGTATTTT. Amino acid sequence: CASSESPLVNTQYF.

The chain is built from TRBV9 and TRBJ2-2, with 13 bases identical to TRBD2. The CDR3 is made up of 20 amino acids. CDR1 is SGDLS, CDR2 YYNGEE, per germline. V was clipped by 3 bases and J by 5 bases; unmatched bases: 16. This CDR3 reads CASSARPSRRLAGGTGELFF. CDR3 nucleotide sequence: TGTGCCAGCAGCGCAAGACCGAGCAGGAGACTAGCGGGAGGAACCGGGGAGCTGTTTTTT.

This clone was recorded a few times. This rearrangement joins TRBV3-1 (or the pseudogene TRBV3-2) to TRBJ1-3; no clear D. V lost 7 bases and J lost 0, with 13 bases in between. Germline assignment: CDR1 LGHDT and CDR2 YNNKEL (reference sequence). The CDR3 sequence is 15 residues long. The CDR3 loop is CASTSNPDSGNTIYF. The DNA of the CDR3 is TGTGCCAGCACCTCGAACCCAGACTCTGGAAACACCATATATTTT.

This chain uses TRBV19 with TRBJ2-3; 7 bases map to TRBD1. Germline-derived CDR1 and CDR2 are LNHDA and SQIVND (reference sequence). The CDR3 runs to 14 residues. The J segment lost 4 bases and the V segment lost 10 bases, leaving 11 bases of the junction unmatched. The CDR3 here is CATRGQGGADTQYF. DNA for the CDR3: TGTGCCACAAGGGGGCAGGGTGGAGCAGATACGCAGTATTTT.

This clone was recorded a few times. The chain uses TRBV19 and TRBJ2-1; D ambiguous. This CDR3 has 17 amino acids. Trimming cost V 0 bases and J 0 bases, with 12 bases left between them. Per the germline V gene, CDR1 is LNHDA and CDR2 is SQIVND (reference sequence). The CDR3 here is CASSIDGPPSSYNEQFF. The CDR3 coding sequence is TGTGCCAGTAGTATAGATGGTCCTCCCAGCTCCTACAATGAGCAGTTCTTC.

V gene TRBV5-1 combines with J gene TRBJ1-6, with a tentative D call TRBD1 (6 bases). V lost 1 base and J lost 10, with 15 bases in between. Germline lookup yields CDR1 SGHRS and CDR2 YFSETQ. This CDR3 is built from 15 residues. As DNA, the CDR3 is TGCGCCAGCAGCTTGACAGGGAGGGAGGGATCACCCCTCCACTTT. Its protein product is CASSLTGREGSPLHF.

V usage is TRBV28 and J usage is TRBJ1-1; D may be TRBD1 (6 bases). The CDR3 spans 16 residues. Trimming pared 4 bases from V and 6 bases from J, leaving 21 bases between. In germline, CDR1 is MDHEN, CDR2 SYDVKM. The CDR3 nucleotides read TGTGCCAGCAGTTCTCCCTCACAGGGTAGGACTTCTGAAGCTTTCTTT. Residues: CASSSPSQGRTSEAFF. The full variable domain, its missing parts supplied by reference TRBV28 and TRBJ1-1, is DVKVTQSSRYLVKRTGEKVFLECVQDMDHENMFWYRQDPGLGLRLIYFSYDVKMKEKGDIPEGYSVSREKKERFSLILESASTNQTSMYLCASSSPSQGRTSEAFFGQGTRLTVV.

The chain links TRBV18 to TRBJ2-7; 11 nucleotides align to TRBD2. J gave up 7 bases and V 8 bases, and 16 bases lay outside the gene matches. The CDR3 length is 16 residues. The germline gives CDR1 KGHSH, CDR2 LQKENI. CDR3 nucleotide sequence: TGTGCCAGCACTGAGACCTTAGCGGGAGGGCAACAAGAGCAGTACTTC. Translation gives CASTETLAGGQQEQYF.

The rearrangement uses TRBV2 and TRBJ1-2; D ambiguous. CDR1 is SNHLY and CDR2 is FYNNEI in the germline V gene. The CDR3 is 13 amino acids. Trimming cost V 0 bases and J 8 bases, with 10 bases left between them. CDR3 loop: CASSEAATRGYTF. CDR3 bases: TGTGCCAGCAGTGAAGCGGCGACTAGAGGCTACACCTTC.

The V call is TRBV9, the J call TRBJ2-5, with 9 bases identical to TRBD1. Trimming cost V 0 bases and J 5 bases; bases outside gene matches: 2. Germline loops: CDR1 SGDLS, CDR2 YYNGEE. The CDR3 consists of 14 residues. The CDR3 DNA reads TGTGCCAGCAGCGTAGACAGGGGGCACGAGACCCAGTACTTC. Translation gives CASSVDRGHETQYF.

The chain recombines TRBV4-1 with TRBJ2-1; D possibly corresponds to TRBD2 (7 bases). There are 15 residues in the CDR3. The ends were cut back, 1 base at V and 7 bases at J, with 14 bases in the middle. In germline, CDR1 is MGHRA, CDR2 YSYEKL. The CDR3 loop reads CASSQGAGAGNEQFF. In DNA form, the CDR3 reads TGCGCCAGCAGCCAAGGGGCGGGGGCGGGTAATGAGCAGTTCTTC.

The CDR3 nucleotides are TGTGCCAGCAGCCTAGAAGGAGGGGAAGACTATGGCTACACCTTC. The encoded protein is CASSLEGGEDYGYTF. The rearrangement links TRBV4-2 to TRBJ1-2, with D maybe TRBD1 (5 bases). The ends were cut back, 4 bases at V and 3 bases at J, with 15 bases in the middle. Germline V gene sequence: CDR1 LGHNA, CDR2 YNFKEQ. The CDR3 runs to 15 residues.

This clone appeared once. This chain joins TRBV28 and TRBJ1-2; D ambiguous. The CDR3 contains 11 residues. Trimming pared 4 bases from V and 8 bases from J, leaving 8 bases between. The V gene's germline CDR1 is MDHEN and CDR2 SYDVKM. The CDR3 DNA is TGTGCCAGCAGTTCGGAGCGGGGCTACACCTTC. Its translation is CASSSERGYTF.

The chain has TRBV20-1 and TRBJ2-5, with TRBD2 matching over 8 bases. V lost 3 bases to trimming and J lost 1 base; unmatched junction nucleotides: 10. This CDR3 is 16 amino acids long. In germline, CDR1 is DFQATT, CDR2 SNEGSKA (reference sequence). CDR3 region: CSASPGLAGPQETQYF. The CDR3 DNA is TGCAGTGCTAGTCCGGGATTAGCGGGACCCCAAGAGACCCAGTACTTC.